This TCR beta chain was observed in a study of cytomegalovirus exposure and HLA in healthy donors. It was with 60 Vbeta and 13 Jbeta primers that the PCR ran. The method was immunoSEQ multiplex PCR; TCRdb's version includes in-frame clones alone and lacks a portion of them. Of under 250,000 clones listed, around 86% are singletons. Study-wide points: Cytomegalovirus status was reportedly diagnosed by the classifier with high specificity and sensitivity. The study put 150 to 200 TCR beta chains on its list as cytomegalovirus-associated.

To note about this clone: Its antigen is not known.

The CDR3 contains 14 residues. CDR1 is WSHSY, CDR2 SAAADI, per germline. V shed 4 bases and J shed 3 bases, with 11 bases lying between them. The TCR originated in a middle-aged woman in good health and CMV-seronegative. This sequence joins TRBV10-2 and TRBJ2-3; D uncertain. The sample was PBMCs. CDR3 bases: TGCGCCAGCAGTGGGTACCGGGTGACAGATACGCAGTATTTT. As protein: CASSGYRVTDTQYF.